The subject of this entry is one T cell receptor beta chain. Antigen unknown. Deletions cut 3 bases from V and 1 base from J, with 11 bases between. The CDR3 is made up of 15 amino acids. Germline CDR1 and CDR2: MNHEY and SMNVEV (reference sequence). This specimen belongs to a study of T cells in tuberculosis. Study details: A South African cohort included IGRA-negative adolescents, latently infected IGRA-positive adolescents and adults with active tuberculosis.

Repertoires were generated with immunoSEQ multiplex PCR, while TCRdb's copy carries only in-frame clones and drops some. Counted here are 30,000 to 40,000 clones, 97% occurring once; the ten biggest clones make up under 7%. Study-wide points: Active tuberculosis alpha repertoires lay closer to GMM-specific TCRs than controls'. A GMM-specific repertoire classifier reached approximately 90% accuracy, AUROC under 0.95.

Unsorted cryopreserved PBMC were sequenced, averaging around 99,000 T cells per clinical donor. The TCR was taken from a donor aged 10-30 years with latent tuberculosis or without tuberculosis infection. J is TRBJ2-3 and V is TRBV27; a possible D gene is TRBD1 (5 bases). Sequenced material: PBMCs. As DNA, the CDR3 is TGTGCCAGCAGTTTCGTCCTAGGGGGCACAGATACGCAGTATTTT. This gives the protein CASSFVLGGTDTQYF.